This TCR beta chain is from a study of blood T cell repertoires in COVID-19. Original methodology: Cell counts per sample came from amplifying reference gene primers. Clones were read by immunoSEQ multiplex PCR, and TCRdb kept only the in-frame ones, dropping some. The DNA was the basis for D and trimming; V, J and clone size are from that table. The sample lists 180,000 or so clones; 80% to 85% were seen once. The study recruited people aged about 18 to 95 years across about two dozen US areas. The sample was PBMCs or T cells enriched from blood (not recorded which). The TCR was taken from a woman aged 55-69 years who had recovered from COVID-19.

Here the CDR3 DNA reads TGTGCCAGCAGCTTAGTGGGGGCGACTGGAAACACCATATATTTT. Protein sequence: CASSLVGATGNTIYF. J is TRBJ1-3 and V is TRBV7-8, with D possibly being TRBD1 (6 bases). V dropped 1 base and J dropped 2 bases, with 9 bases sitting between them. Germline CDR1 reads SGHVS; CDR2 reads FQNEAQ. CDR3 length: 15 residues. The full variable domain, its missing parts supplied by reference TRBV7-8 and TRBJ1-3, is GAGVSQSPRYKVAKRGQDVALRCDPISGHVSLFWYQQALGQGPEFLTYFQNEAQLDKSGLPSDRFFAERPEGSVSTLKIQRTQQEDSAVYLCASSLVGATGNTIYFGEGSWLTVV.